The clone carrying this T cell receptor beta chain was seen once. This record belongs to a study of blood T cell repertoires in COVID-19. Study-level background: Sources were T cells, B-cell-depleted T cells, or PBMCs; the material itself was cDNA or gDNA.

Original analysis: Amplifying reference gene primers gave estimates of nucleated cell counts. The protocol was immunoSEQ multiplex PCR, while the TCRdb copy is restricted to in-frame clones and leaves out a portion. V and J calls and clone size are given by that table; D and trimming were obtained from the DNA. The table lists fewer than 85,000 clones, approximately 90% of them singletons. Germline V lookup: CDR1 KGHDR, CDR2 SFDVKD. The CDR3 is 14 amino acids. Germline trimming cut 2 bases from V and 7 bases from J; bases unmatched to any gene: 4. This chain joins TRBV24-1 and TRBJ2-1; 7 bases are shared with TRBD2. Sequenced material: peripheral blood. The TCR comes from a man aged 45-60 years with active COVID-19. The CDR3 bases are TGTGCCACCAGTGATTCGGGACTACAGAATGAGCAGTTCTTC. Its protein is CATSDSGLQNEQFF.